The T cell receptor (beta chain) under discussion was sequenced for a study of CD8+ T cells in alopecia areata. Whole-study context: Tofacitinib administration to treated patients was oral, at 5 to 10 mg twice daily. Study-wide points: Scalp sequencing also captures normal skin's resident alphabeta T cells. Alopecia totalis/universalis scalp especially showed more expanded CD8+ clones than normal scalp.

Extraction and reverse transcription of RNA yielded cDNA as the sequencing template. This table comes from immunoSEQ multiplex PCR, and its TCRdb copy is limited to in-frame clones, with some not included. The repertoire has 100,000 to 150,000 clones, about 49% of them found once; the top ten carry around 20%. This clone appeared a few times. Its antigen is not identified. Germline lookup yields CDR1 MRHNA and CDR2 SNTAGT. The ends were cut back, 3 bases at V and 4 bases at J, with 11 bases in the middle. The CDR3 loop spans 14 amino acids. This receptor was taken from a human donor with alopecia areata. Specimen: CD8+ T cells sorted from blood, collected at week 0. This rearrangement joins TRBV6-4 to TRBJ2-3; TRBD1 might be the D (7 bases). The CDR3 DNA sequence: TGTGCCAGCAGTGATCAGGGGGGCGCAGATACGCAGTATTTT. The encoded protein is CASSDQGGADTQYF.